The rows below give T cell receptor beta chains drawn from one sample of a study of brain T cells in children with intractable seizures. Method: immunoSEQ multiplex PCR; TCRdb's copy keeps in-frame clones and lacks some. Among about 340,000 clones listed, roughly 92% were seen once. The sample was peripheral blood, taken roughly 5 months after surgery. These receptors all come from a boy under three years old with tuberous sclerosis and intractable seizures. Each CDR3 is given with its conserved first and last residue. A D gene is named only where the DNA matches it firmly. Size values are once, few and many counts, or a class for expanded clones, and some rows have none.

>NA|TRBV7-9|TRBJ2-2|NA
TGTGCCAGCAGGTTCTCTCACGGGGAGCTGTTTTTT
CASRFSHGELFF
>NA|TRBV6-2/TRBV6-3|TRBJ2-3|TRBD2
TGTGCCAGCAGTTATAGTGGTGGTAGCGGGGGGGCTTATACGCAGTATTTT
CASSYSGGSGGAYTQYF
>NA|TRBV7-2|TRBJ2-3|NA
TGTGCCAGCAGCCCGGCAAGTGATCTCACAGATACGCAGTATTTT
CASSPASDLTDTQYF
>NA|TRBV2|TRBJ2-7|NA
TGTGCCATTGATAGGTTGGGTTACGAGCAGTACTTC
CAIDRLGYEQYF
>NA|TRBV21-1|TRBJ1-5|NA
TGTGCCAGCAGCCCAAGGGATACAGGGGGCTTTTTTCAGCCCCAGCATTTT
CASSPRDTGGFFQPQHF
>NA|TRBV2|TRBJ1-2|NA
TGTGCCAGCAGTGATAAGGGGCCATACTATGGCTACACCTTC
CASSDKGPYYGYTF
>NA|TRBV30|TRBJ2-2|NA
TGTGCGAGAGACGGGGCCGGGGAGCTGTTTTTT
CARDGAGELFF
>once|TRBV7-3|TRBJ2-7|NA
TGTGCCAGCAGCCCGGGGACTTTTAACGAGCAGTACTTC
CASSPGTFNEQYF
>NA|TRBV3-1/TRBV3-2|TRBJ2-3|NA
TGTGCCAGCAGCCAGGGGTCAGATACGCAGTATTTT
CASSQGSDTQYF
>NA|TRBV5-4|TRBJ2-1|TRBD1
TGTGCCAGCAGCTCCAGGGACAGGGCGGGGTACGATGAGCAGTTCTTC
CASSSRDRAGYDEQFF
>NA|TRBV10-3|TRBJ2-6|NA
TGTGCCATCAGTGAGTCGATATTATCTGGGGCCAACGTCCTGACTTTC
CAISESILSGANVLTF
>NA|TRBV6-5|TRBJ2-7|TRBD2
TGTGCCGGCAAGATTGGGACTAGCGGGAGCCACGAGCAGTACTTC
CAGKIGTSGSHEQYF
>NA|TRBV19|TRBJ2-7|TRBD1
TGTGCCACAGCCGCAAGGGACAGGACCTACGAGCAGTACTTC
CATAARDRTYEQYF
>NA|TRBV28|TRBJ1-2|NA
TGTGCCAGCAGTTTAGCGAAAGTAGGCTATGGCTACACCTTC
CASSLAKVGYGYTF
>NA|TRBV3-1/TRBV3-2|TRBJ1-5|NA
TGTGCCAGCAGCCTTCCGGGGGGAGGTCAGCCCCAGCATTTT
CASSLPGGGQPQHF
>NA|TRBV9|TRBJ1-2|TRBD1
TGTGCCAGCAGCGTGACAGGGGAAGGGGATGGCTACACCTTC
CASSVTGEGDGYTF
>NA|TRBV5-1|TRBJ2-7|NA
TGCGCCAGCAGCCGGGACGGCACCTACGAGCAGTACTTC
CASSRDGTYEQYF
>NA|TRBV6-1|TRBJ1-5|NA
TGTGCCAGCAGTGAAGCGGGGGGCAATCAGCCCCAGCATTTT
CASSEAGGNQPQHF
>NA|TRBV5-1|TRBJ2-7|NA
TGCGCCAGCAGCTTGGGCACAGATACCTACGAGCAGTACTTC
CASSLGTDTYEQYF
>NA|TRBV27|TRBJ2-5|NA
TGTGCCAGCGGGGGGCGCCGGGAGACCCAGTACTTC
CASGGRRETQYF
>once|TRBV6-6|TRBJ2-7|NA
TGTGCCAGCGGCAGGATTTACGAGCAGTACTTC
CASGRIYEQYF
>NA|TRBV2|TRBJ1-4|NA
TGTGCCAGCAACAGGATAAATGAAAAACTGTTTTTT
CASNRINEKLFF
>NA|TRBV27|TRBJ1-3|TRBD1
TGTGCCAGCAGGAAGTCGCAGGGGGTGGGAAACACCATATATTTT
CASRKSQGVGNTIYF
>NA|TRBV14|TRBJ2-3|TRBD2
TGTGCCAGCAGCCAAGGCCCAGCGGGAGTTGTCCGTGATACGCAGTATTTT
CASSQGPAGVVRDTQYF
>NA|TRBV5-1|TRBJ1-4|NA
TGCGCCAGCAGCTTGGGTGAAAAACTGTTTTTT
CASSLGEKLFF
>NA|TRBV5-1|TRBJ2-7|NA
TGCGCCAGCAGCTTTTCCGTAATTGTGTCCGGGGAGCAGTACTTC
CASSFSVIVSGEQYF
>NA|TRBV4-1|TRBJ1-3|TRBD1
TGCGCCAGCAGCCAAGGACAGGGGGCTGGAAACACCATATATTTT
CASSQGQGAGNTIYF
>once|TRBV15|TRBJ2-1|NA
TGTGCCACCAGCAAATACTTCGGGACAATAGACAATGAGCAGTTCTTC
CATSKYFGTIDNEQFF
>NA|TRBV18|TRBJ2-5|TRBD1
TGTGCCAGCTCAGAAATACTTACAGGGGGCTGGAGTCCTGAGACCCAGTACTTC
CASSEILTGGWSPETQYF
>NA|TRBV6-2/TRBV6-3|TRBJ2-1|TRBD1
TGTGCCAGCAGTTACCTTTTGGACAGGGAGCAAAATGAGCAGTTCTTC
CASSYLLDREQNEQFF
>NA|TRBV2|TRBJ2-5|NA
TGTGCCAGCAGCCCGGGGGCATTTCAAGAGACCCAGTACTTC
CASSPGAFQETQYF
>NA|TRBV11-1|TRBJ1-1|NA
TGTGCCAGCAGCTTAGTGGGGGATGGGACTGAAGCTTTCTTT
CASSLVGDGTEAFF
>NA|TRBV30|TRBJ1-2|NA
TGTGCCCGGGCAGGAGCTAACTATGGCTACACCTTC
CARAGANYGYTF
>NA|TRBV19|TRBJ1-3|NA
TGTGCCAGTACCATATTGGGGGAGGGACGGCACTCTGGAAACACCATATATTTT
CASTILGEGRHSGNTIYF
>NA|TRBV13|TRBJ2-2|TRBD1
TGTGCCAGCAGCTTAGGATTGACAGGGGGCCCGATTGGCGGGGAGCTGTTTTTT
CASSLGLTGGPIGGELFF
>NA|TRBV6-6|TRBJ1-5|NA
TGTGCCAGCAGTTTAGACAGGCCTATGGACAATCAGCCCCAGCATTTT
CASSLDRPMDNQPQHF
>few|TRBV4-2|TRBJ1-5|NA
TGTGCCAGCAGCCAAGTGACAGATCAGCCCCAGCATTTT
CASSQVTDQPQHF
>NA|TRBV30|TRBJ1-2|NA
TGTGCCTGGAATTTAGGGGACGGTGGCTACACCTTC
CAWNLGDGGYTF
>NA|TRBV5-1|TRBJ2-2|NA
TGCGCCAGCAGCTTGGACGGTCCGAACACCGGGGAGCTGTTTTTT
CASSLDGPNTGELFF
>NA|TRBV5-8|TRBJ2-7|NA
TGTGCCAGCAGCTTCCAGGGTAGAACCTACGAGCAGTACTTC
CASSFQGRTYEQYF
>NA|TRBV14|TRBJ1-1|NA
TGTGCCAGCAGCCATAACGCCAACACTGAAGCTTTCTTT
CASSHNANTEAFF
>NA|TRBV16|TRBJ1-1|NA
TGTGCCAGCAGCTACGGAGGGGCCAACTCTCGCAAAGCTTTCTTT
CASSYGGANSRKAFF
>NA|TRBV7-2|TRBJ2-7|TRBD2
TGTGCCAGCAGCTTTGGGACGGGGGGTGCTTACGAGCAGTACTTC
CASSFGTGGAYEQYF
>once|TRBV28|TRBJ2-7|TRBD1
TGTGCCAGCAGTTTCCCCGGGACAGGGAAGAACGAGCAGTACTTC
CASSFPGTGKNEQYF
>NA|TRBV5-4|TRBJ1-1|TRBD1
TGTGCCAGCAGCTTCCCGGGACAGCAAGCTTTCTTT
CASSFPGQQAFF
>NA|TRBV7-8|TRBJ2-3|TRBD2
TGTGCCAGCAGCTTAAAATTTAGTGCTAGCGGGAGGGCAGATACGCAGTATTTT
CASSLKFSASGRADTQYF
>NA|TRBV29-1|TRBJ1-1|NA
TGCAGCGTGGCAAGTGTGGGCGGCCCGAACACTGAAGCTTTCTTT
CSVASVGGPNTEAFF
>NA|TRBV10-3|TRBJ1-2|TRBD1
TGTGCCATCAGTGAAAGGGGGCGAGATGGCTACACCTTC
CAISERGRDGYTF